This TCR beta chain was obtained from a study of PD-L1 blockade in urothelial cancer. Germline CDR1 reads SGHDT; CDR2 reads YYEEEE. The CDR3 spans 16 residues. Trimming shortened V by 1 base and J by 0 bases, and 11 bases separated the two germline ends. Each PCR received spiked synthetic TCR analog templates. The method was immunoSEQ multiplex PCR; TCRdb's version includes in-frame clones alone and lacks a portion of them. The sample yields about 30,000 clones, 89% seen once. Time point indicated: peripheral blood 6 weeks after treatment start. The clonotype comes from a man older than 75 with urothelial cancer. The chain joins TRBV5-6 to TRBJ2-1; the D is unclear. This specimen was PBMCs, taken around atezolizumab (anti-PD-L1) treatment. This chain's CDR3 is CASSLTERSSYNEQFF. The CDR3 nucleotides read TGTGCCAGCAGCTTGACCGAGCGCAGCTCCTACAATGAGCAGTTCTTC.